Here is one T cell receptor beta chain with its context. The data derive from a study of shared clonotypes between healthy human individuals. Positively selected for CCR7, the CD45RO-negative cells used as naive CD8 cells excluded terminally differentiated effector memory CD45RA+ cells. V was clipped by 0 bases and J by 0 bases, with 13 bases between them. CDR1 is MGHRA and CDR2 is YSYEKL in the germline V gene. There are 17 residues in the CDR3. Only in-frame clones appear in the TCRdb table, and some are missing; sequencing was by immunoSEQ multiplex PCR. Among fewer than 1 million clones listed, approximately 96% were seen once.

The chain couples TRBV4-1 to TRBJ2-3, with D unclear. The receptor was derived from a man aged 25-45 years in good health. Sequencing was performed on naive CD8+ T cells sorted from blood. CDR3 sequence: CASSQESPGTSTDTQYF. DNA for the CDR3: TGCGCCAGCAGCCAAGAATCCCCCGGAACTAGCACAGATACGCAGTATTTT.